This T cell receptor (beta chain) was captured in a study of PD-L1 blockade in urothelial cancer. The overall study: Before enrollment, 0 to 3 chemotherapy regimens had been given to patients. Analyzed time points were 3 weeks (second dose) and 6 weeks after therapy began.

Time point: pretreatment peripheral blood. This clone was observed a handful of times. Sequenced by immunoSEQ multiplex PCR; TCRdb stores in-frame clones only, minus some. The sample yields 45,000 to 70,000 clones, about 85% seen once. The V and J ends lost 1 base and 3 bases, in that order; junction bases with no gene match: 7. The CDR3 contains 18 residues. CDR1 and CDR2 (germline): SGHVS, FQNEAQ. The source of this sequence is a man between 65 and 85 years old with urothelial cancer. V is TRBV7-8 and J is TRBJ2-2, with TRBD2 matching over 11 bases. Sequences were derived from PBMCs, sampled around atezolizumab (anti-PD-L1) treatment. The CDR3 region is CASSLVEGLAEDTGELFF. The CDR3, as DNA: TGTGCCAGCAGCTTAGTTGAGGGACTAGCGGAGGACACCGGGGAGCTGTTTTTT.